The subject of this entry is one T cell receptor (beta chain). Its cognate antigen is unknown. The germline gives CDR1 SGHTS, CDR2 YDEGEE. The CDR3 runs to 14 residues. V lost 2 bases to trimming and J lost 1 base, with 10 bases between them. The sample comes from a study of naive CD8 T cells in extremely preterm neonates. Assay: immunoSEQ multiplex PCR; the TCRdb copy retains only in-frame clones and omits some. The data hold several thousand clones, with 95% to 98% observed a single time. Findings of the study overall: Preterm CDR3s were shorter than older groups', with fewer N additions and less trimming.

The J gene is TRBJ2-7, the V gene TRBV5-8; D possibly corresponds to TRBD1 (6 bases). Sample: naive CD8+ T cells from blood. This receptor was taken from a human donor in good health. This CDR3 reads CASSLRTVSYEQYF. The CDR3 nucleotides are TGTGCCAGCAGCTTACGGACAGTGTCCTACGAGCAGTACTTC.